These 24 T cell receptor beta chains were sequenced from one sample in a study of control samples from healthy donors and cancer patients. The protocol was immunoSEQ multiplex PCR, while the TCRdb copy is restricted to in-frame clones and leaves out a portion. The sample has about 35,000 clones; roughly 86% are singletons. Sequences were obtained from PBMCs. Every receptor here comes from a woman aged 40-49 years with lung cancer.

This chain connects TRBV5-1 to TRBJ2-5; D is perhaps TRBD1 or TRBD2 (5 bases each). V lost 4 bases to trimming and J lost 1 base, with 14 bases between them. This CDR3 is built from 15 residues. The germline CDR1 and CDR2 sequences are SGHRS and YFSETQ. This CDR3 is CASSAEGRIQETQYF. CDR3 bases: TGCGCCAGCAGCGCTGAGGGGCGGATCCAAGAGACCCAGTACTTC.

This clone was detected only a few times. The genes are TRBV7-9 and TRBJ1-3; perhaps TRBD1 as D (5 bases). The CDR3 covers 15 residues. With 2 bases removed from V and 4 bases from J, the gap between germline ends came to 12 bases. Germline values: CDR1 SEHNR, CDR2 FQNEAQ (reference sequence). The CDR3 DNA sequence: TGTGCCAGCAGCTTACCGGGGGAGGCCGGAAACACCATATATTTT. Its translation: CASSLPGEAGNTIYF.

This chain connects TRBV15 to TRBJ1-4, with D hard to call. This CDR3 region has 15 residues. Germline CDR1 is LNHNV and CDR2 is YYDKDF (reference sequence). V dropped 1 base and J dropped 7 bases, with 13 bases sitting between them. The CDR3 loop reads CATSRAVSVVEKLFF. CDR3 DNA sequence: TGTGCCACCAGCAGAGCGGTTTCTGTGGTTGAAAAACTGTTTTTT.

This clone came up once. The chain has TRBV4-2 and TRBJ1-2; D gene uncertain. The germline CDR1 and CDR2 sequences are LGHNA and YNFKEQ. V was pared by 4 bases and J by 5 bases, with 17 bases between. CDR3 size: 15 residues. CDR3 in amino acids: CASSPPRAEEYGYTF. CDR3 bases: TGTGCCAGCAGCCCCCCCCGTGCGGAAGAGTATGGCTACACCTTC.

The J gene is TRBJ1-6, the V gene TRBV4-1, with D unclear. This CDR3 comprises 13 residues. The V end lost 4 bases, the J end lost 9 bases, and 10 bases lay between the germline ends. The germline V gene has CDR1 MGHRA and CDR2 YSYEKL. The CDR3 bases are TGCGCCAGCAGCCCCCGGATCTCTTCACCCCTCCACTTT. Encoded protein: CASSPRISSPLHF.

The chain joins TRBV19 to TRBJ2-7, with a weak D call TRBD1 (8 bases). The ends were cut back, 3 bases at V and 4 bases at J, with 16 bases in the middle. This CDR3 is 15 amino acids long. CDR1 and CDR2 (germline): LNHDA, SQIVND (reference sequence). CDR3 protein: CASSIAGDRIYEQYF. The CDR3 nucleotides are TGTGCCAGTAGTATCGCGGGGGACAGGATATACGAGCAGTACTTC.

This clone was recorded only once. The V call is TRBV15, the J call TRBJ2-5; 8 bases map to TRBD2. Trimming took 8 bases from V and 1 from J; bases not matched to a gene: 12. In germline, CDR1 is LNHNV, CDR2 YYDKDF (reference sequence). The CDR3 runs to 16 residues. The CDR3 DNA is TGTGCCACCGAACGGGGGGGCCCCCTCAGCCAAGAGACCCAGTACTTC. Residues: CATERGGPLSQETQYF.

The chain has TRBV3-1 (or the pseudogene TRBV3-2) and TRBJ1-1; no clear D gene. The V and J ends lost 3 bases and 11 bases respectively, with 13 bases between them. Germline V gives CDR1 LGHDT, CDR2 YNNKEL (reference sequence). The CDR3 is 12 amino acids. The CDR3 region is CASSQGILNAFF. Here the CDR3 DNA reads TGTGCCAGCAGCCAGGGGATTTTGAATGCTTTCTTT.

V gene TRBV9 combines with J gene TRBJ2-1, with D possibly being TRBD1 or TRBD2 (5 bases each). The CDR3 totals 14 residues. Trimming removed 4 bases at V and 9 bases at J, with 17 bases between. Germline CDR1 and CDR2: SGDLS and YYNGEE. The DNA for the CDR3 is TGTGCCAGCAGCCCCAGGATTGGGGCGGGTGAGCAGTTCTTC. Amino acid sequence: CASSPRIGAGEQFF. Full variable domain (remainder filled in from reference TRBV9 and TRBJ2-1): DSGVTQTPKHLITATGQRVTLRCSPRSGDLSVYWYQQSLDQGLQFLIQYYNGEERAKGNILERFSAQQFPDLHSELNLSSLELGDSALYFCASSPRIGAGEQFFGPGTRLTVL.

The chain is built from TRBV27 and TRBJ1-2, with 7 positions matching TRBD1. Germline values: CDR1 MNHEY, CDR2 SMNVEV (reference sequence). The CDR3 length is 14 residues. Unmatched junction bases numbered 7, after V lost 0 bases and J lost 9 bases. CDR3 nucleotides: TGTGCCAGCAGTTTATCCAGACAGGGAAAGCGCTACACCTTC. This codes for CASSLSRQGKRYTF.

This sequence joins TRBV4-2 and TRBJ2-3; TRBD2 matches 7 bases. This CDR3 contains 18 residues. Germline V gives CDR1 LGHNA, CDR2 YNFKEQ. V dropped 4 bases and J dropped 0; count of bases not matched to a gene: 13. The CDR3 sequence is CASSPGFWRGTSTDTQYF. CDR3 in DNA: TGTGCCAGCAGCCCCGGCTTTTGGCGGGGGACTAGCACAGATACGCAGTATTTT.

The chain combines TRBV4-3 with TRBJ2-6; no reliable D call. CDR3 size: 16 residues. Germline-derived CDR1 and CDR2 are LGHNA and YSLEER. V was trimmed by 4 bases and J by 2 bases, leaving 12 bases between them. The chain's CDR3 is CASSPTPTTGANVLTF. CDR3 in DNA: TGCGCCAGCAGCCCTACCCCCACGACTGGGGCCAACGTCCTGACTTTC.

This chain uses TRBV2 with TRBJ1-5; D not resolved. The CDR3 sequence is 18 residues long. The V end was cut by 6 bases, the J end by 7 bases, with 28 bases between. Germline values: CDR1 SNHLY, CDR2 FYNNEI. The chain's CDR3 is CASSPSRREAASRQPQHF. CDR3 nucleotide sequence: TGTGCCAGCAGCCCGAGTCGGAGAGAGGCAGCTTCCCGGCAGCCCCAGCATTTT.

The chain carries TRBV3-1 (or the pseudogene TRBV3-2) and TRBJ2-7; possibly TRBD2 for D (6 bases). This CDR3 contains 15 residues. Trimming took off 2 bases at V and 3 bases at J, with 14 bases between the two ends. The germline CDR1 and CDR2 sequences are LGHDT and YNNKEL (reference sequence). CDR3 in amino acids: CASSQSLLAYYEQYF. The CDR3 nucleotides read TGTGCCAGCAGCCAATCCCTTCTAGCGTACTACGAGCAGTACTTC.

The chain employs TRBV10-3 and TRBJ1-1; D is perhaps TRBD1 (5 bases). The CDR3 has 16 residues. Germline values: CDR1 ENHRY, CDR2 SYGVKD. The V end was cut by 4 bases, the J end by 0 bases, with 15 bases between. This CDR3 reads CAISGGPTEVNTEAFF. The CDR3 region has the DNA TGTGCCATCAGTGGGGGTCCGACAGAAGTGAACACTGAAGCTTTCTTT.

The chain recombines TRBV9 with TRBJ1-2, with 7 nucleotides matching TRBD1. Germline values: CDR1 SGDLS, CDR2 YYNGEE. Trimming at V came to 3 bases and at J to 0 bases, leaving 11 bases not matched to a gene. CDR3 length: 17 residues. DNA for the CDR3: TGTGCCAGCAGCGCGCGGGACAGCATCCTAGCTAACTATGGCTACACCTTC. Translating gives CASSARDSILANYGYTF.

The chain links TRBV7-2 to TRBJ2-1; no clear D gene. Germline loops: CDR1 SGHTA, CDR2 FQGNSA. Trimming removed 1 base at V and 2 bases at J, with 9 bases between. The CDR3 spans 15 residues. The CDR3 loop reads CASSLDFSAYNEQFF. The CDR3 DNA reads as TGTGCCAGCAGCTTAGATTTTTCGGCCTACAATGAGCAGTTCTTC.

This chain connects TRBV6-2 or TRBV6-3 to TRBJ2-2; D remains ambiguous. Trimming stripped 3 bases from V and 6 bases from J, with 8 bases between. Germline V gene data show CDR1 as MNHEY and CDR2 as SVGEGT. The CDR3 consists of 13 residues. In nucleotides, the CDR3 is TGTGCCAGCAGTTATAGGAAGGCCGGGGAGCTGTTTTTT. It yields the protein CASSYRKAGELFF.

This clone was detected only once. The V and J genes are TRBV5-5 and TRBJ1-2; D possibly corresponds to TRBD1 (6 bases). CDR3 size: 15 residues. The ends were cut back, 0 bases at V and 3 bases at J, with 12 bases in the middle. Germline-derived CDR1 and CDR2 are SGHKS and YYEKEE (reference sequence). This CDR3 reads CASSLGEQGYYGYTF. Written as DNA, the CDR3 is TGTGCCAGCAGCTTGGGTGAGCAGGGGTACTATGGCTACACCTTC.

This sequence joins TRBV11-3 and TRBJ1-1; perhaps TRBD1 as D (6 bases). Germline V gene data show CDR1 as SGHNT and CDR2 as YENEEA. V was pared by 3 bases and J by 0 bases, with 11 bases between. CDR3 length: 15 residues. This chain's CDR3 is CASSFSGTLNTEAFF. The CDR3 coding sequence is TGTGCCAGCAGCTTCTCCGGGACACTGAACACTGAAGCTTTCTTT.

This chain links TRBV18 with TRBJ1-4; D unresolved. CDR3 length: 16 residues. V was trimmed by 5 bases and J by 4 bases, leaving 17 bases between them. CDR1 KGHSH and CDR2 LQKENI come from the germline V gene. CDR3 sequence: CASSRLVRGINEKLFF. The CDR3 coding sequence is TGTGCCAGCTCAAGATTAGTGCGGGGAATTAATGAAAAACTGTTTTTT.

Worth noting for this clone: The sample carries other DNA sequences with the same CDR3. This chain joins TRBV6-1 and TRBJ1-2; D is possibly TRBD1 (6 bases). V lost 0 bases to trimming and J lost 5 bases, with 13 bases between them. The CDR3 loop spans 15 amino acids. Germline V CDR1 and CDR2: MNHNS, SASEGT. The CDR3 sequence: CASSEAGTHTYGYTF. Written as DNA, the CDR3 is TGTGCCAGCAGTGAAGCAGGGACACACACTTATGGCTACACCTTC.

The rearrangement joins TRBV15 to TRBJ1-2; no firm D call. Trimming left V 5 bases short and J 0 bases short, with 13 bases between. The CDR3 extends over 15 amino acids. Per the germline V gene, CDR1 is LNHNV and CDR2 is YYDKDF (reference sequence). Written as DNA, the CDR3 is TGTGCCACCAGCCTCCGACGAGGGACTAACTATGGCTACACCTTC. This gives the protein CATSLRRGTNYGYTF.

CDR3 nucleotide sequence: TGCAGTGGAGAGATACGGGAGACCCAGTACTTC. It is translated as CSGEIRETQYF. This chain links TRBV20-1 with TRBJ2-5; D remains ambiguous. The germline V gene encodes CDR1 DFQATT and CDR2 SNEGSKA (reference sequence). The CDR3 totals 11 residues. V was shortened by 7 bases and J by 5 bases, with 11 bases between the two germline ends.